This TCR beta chain was identified during a study of T-cell reconstitution after alpha-beta-depleted transplantation in children. This clonotype was counted at least ten times. What it binds is unknown. This CDR3 is built from 14 residues. V lost 2 bases to trimming and J lost 5 bases, with 10 bases between them. In germline, CDR1 is SEHNR, CDR2 FQNEAQ (reference sequence). Preparation of the TCRbeta library involved a method that used unique molecular identifiers. TCRdb ran MiXCR on the PCR reads and lists one entry per CDR3 protein. The sample yields approximately 300,000 distinct CDR3 sequences, around 9.1% seen once. Findings and caveats of the study: There were reportedly several hundred expanded graft clones from which alpha-beta T cells came about two months after transplant.

The genes are TRBV7-9 and TRBJ1-5, with D possibly being TRBD1 (6 bases). The specimen comprised PBMCs, sampled before TCRalphabeta/CD19-depleted stem cell transplant. This TCR was recovered from a boy younger than two with acute myeloid leukemia, due to receive a stem cell transplant. This chain's CDR3 is CASSLSGEHQPQHF. The CDR3 region has the DNA TGTGCCAGCAGCTTATCAGGGGAGCATCAGCCCCAGCATTTT.